This T cell receptor (beta chain) was profiled in a study of blood T cells in healthy people across ages. Turning to this clonotype: A junction end diverges from the germline sequence, so it may reflect a read error.

A second PCR, run for roughly 7 to 12 cycles, used a sample-barcoded 5' primer plus a J-beta primer mix. TCRdb processed the 5' RACE reads anew with MiXCR; each CDR3 protein has one entry. This sample carries some 940,000 distinct CDR3 sequences, 25% to 35% of them seen once, and the ten largest clones take roughly 10%. The CDR3 is made up of 18 amino acids. Per the germline V gene, CDR1 is SGHNT and CDR2 is YYREEE (reference sequence). The sample was also reused in another study, on T cells of mothers and their children.

This receptor was identified in a woman aged 40 to 55 in good health. Specimen: blood. V is TRBV5-4 and J is TRBJ2-2; 14 positions agree with TRBD2. The CDR3 DNA sequence: TGTGTCAGCAGCCCGAAGACTAGCGGGGGGGCGATAACCGGGGAGCTGTTTTTT. It codes for CVSSPKTSGGAITGELFF.